This T cell receptor (beta chain) was captured by sequencing in a study of blood T cell repertoires in COVID-19 (TCRdb year 2020). About the study as a whole: Collaborator samples came from the United States, Italy and Spain and covered acute and convalescent phases of COVID-19. The material from the prospective study consisted of cDNA or gDNA derived from T cells, B-cell-depleted T cells, or PBMCs. Deeply sampled blood TCRbeta repertoires from subjects exposed to, actively infected with, or recovered from COVID-19 were included in the dataset. The repertoires were released in a freely available public database meant as a resource for research on the immune response to SARS-CoV-2. The samples were drawn from the first 160 participants of the ongoing ImmuneRACE study and from some 1,300 subjects provided by 6 global collaborators. Sample metadata almost always included a de-identified subject ID, COVID-19 status, age in years and sex. HLA class I and class II types, where available, came from metadata supplied by the sample provider rather than from assay-based typing. Broad study findings and their caveats: The quantity of clinical and demographic metadata differed by source and by participant and was supplied without curation.

In Seattle, one collaborating source enrolled patients while the infection was active and tracked those patients longitudinally over the course of disease. The collaborating institutions used their own protocols to collect whole blood in K2EDTA tubes. For TCRbeta analysis, collaborators shipped samples as frozen whole blood, isolated PBMCs, or DNA extracted from either of those sample types. TCRbeta CDR3 regions were amplified from genomic DNA using the immunoSEQ Assay, a bias-controlled multiplex PCR. Turning to the authors' computational methods: The number of nucleated cells in each sample was estimated from the amplification of reference gene primers within the assay. To quantify the absolute abundance of each unique TCRbeta CDR3 rearrangement, sequence reads were collapsed and filtered. For each sample, productive Simpson clonality was calculated by taking the square root of Simpson's diversity index across productive rearrangements. Held by TCRdb, this immuneACCESS table contains in-frame sequences only and omits some clones. Under half of the omission traces to an unresolved V gene where checked; the cause of the rest is unknown. The V and J calls and the clone size are those of that table, but D and trimming were determined from the DNA. The sample table records a few hundred thousand clones; about 90% of these occur just once. The ten top clones hold roughly 5.9% of the sample.

About this clone: Its recognized antigen is unknown. Base qualities are not provided; no much larger clone lies one nucleotide away.

The CDR3 goes from the cysteine to the phenylalanine over 18 residues. The entry retains the CDR3 DNA only, 54 bases that are in frame from base 1. V is trimmed back by 4 bases and J by 2 bases, and the junction contains 13 bases that no gene match accounts for. The germline V gene provides CDR1 SGHDN and CDR2 FVKESK. The receptor chain draws on TRBV14 and TRBJ2-3, and 9 junction bases match TRBD2. Sequencing was done on a sample of peripheral blood. The TCR comes from a woman aged 45-60 years with COVID-19, enrolled during active disease. The CDR3 in this case is CASSPLGAGGPSTDTQYF. At the DNA level, the sequence is TGTGCCAGCAGCCCCCTCGGGGCGGGAGGGCCCTCCACAGATACGCAGTATTTT.